This T cell receptor (beta chain) was captured in a study of beta chain features in type 1 diabetes. Study in general: The examined sorted cells totaled 107,917,701 across samples. Study-wide results and caveats: When Type 1 diabetes patients were examined, their TCRB CDR3s proved moderately but significantly shorter in all four CD4+ subsets.

Every sorted population was more than 98% pure. The study reverse transcribed the entire isolated RNA, so it sequenced expressed TCRB transcripts. Data came from immunoSEQ multiplex PCR; TCRdb stores just in-frame clones and leaves some out. The sample shows 120,000 or so clones, approximately 15% of them seen only once. Many counts were recorded for this clone. The antigen is undetermined. Trimming cost V 6 bases and J 5 bases, with 4 bases left between them. The CDR3 loop spans 10 amino acids. CDR1 is SQVTM, CDR2 ANQGSEA, per germline. Sequenced material: central memory CD4+ T cells from blood. V and J are TRBV29-1 and TRBJ1-4; D gene unclear. This clonotype originated in a young man with type 1 diabetes. This CDR3 is CSVANEKLFF. DNA of the CDR3: TGCAGCGTAGCAAATGAAAAACTGTTTTTT.